This T cell receptor beta chain is drawn from a study of T cell changes during pregnancy in multiple sclerosis. The germline CDR1 and CDR2 sequences are SGHVS and FQNEAQ. The V gene end was trimmed by 3 bases and the J gene end by 4 bases; junction bases not matched to a gene: 3. This CDR3 is built from 14 residues. The method was immunoSEQ multiplex PCR; TCRdb's version includes in-frame clones alone and lacks a portion of them. The profile shows more than 70,000 clones, 75% to 95% of them singletons. The chain is built from TRBV7-8 and TRBJ1-5; 7 nucleotides line up with TRBD1. This sequence was found in a female donor with multiple sclerosis, enrolled in a pregnancy study. The starting material was peripheral blood, obtained before pregnancy. CDR3 residues: CASSFPQGNQPQHF. DNA of the CDR3: TGTGCCAGCAGCTTCCCACAGGGGAATCAGCCCCAGCATTTT. Combining the CDR3 with reference TRBV7-8 and TRBJ1-5 gives the whole variable domain GAGVSQSPRYKVAKRGQDVALRCDPISGHVSLFWYQQALGQGPEFLTYFQNEAQLDKSGLPSDRFFAERPEGSVSTLKIQRTQQEDSAVYLCASSFPQGNQPQHFGDGTRLSIL.